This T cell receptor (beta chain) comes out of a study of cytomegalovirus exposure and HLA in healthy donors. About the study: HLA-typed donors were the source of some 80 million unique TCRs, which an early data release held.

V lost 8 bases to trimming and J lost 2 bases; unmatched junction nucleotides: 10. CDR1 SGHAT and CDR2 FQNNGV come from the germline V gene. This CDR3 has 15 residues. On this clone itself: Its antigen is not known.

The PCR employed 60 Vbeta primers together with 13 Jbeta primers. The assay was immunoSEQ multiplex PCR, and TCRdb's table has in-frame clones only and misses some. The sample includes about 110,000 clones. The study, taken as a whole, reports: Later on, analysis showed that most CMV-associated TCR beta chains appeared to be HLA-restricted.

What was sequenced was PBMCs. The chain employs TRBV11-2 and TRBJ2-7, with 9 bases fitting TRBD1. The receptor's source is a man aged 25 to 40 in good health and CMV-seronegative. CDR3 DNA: TGTGCCAGCGAACAGGGGGACAGGGTAACCTACGAGCAGTACTTC. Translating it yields CASEQGDRVTYEQYF.